This T cell receptor beta chain is drawn from a study of OX40 agonist ivuxolimab in advanced cancers. Measured with immunoSEQ multiplex PCR; TCRdb has only the in-frame clones, and not every one. The table includes approximately 33,000 clones, roughly 89% detected once. CDR1 is MGHRA and CDR2 is YSYEKL in the germline V gene. With 1 base clipped from V and 1 base from J, the junction kept 4 bases outside the gene matches. CDR3 length: 18 residues. The sample was CD4+ or CD8+ T cells sorted from blood, taken in a trial of the OX40 agonist ivuxolimab. This TCR derives from an adult with an advanced solid tumor such as melanoma, head and neck, liver or kidney cancer. The rearrangement links TRBV4-1 to TRBJ2-3, with TRBD2 matching 14 bases. The CDR3 reads CASSQAGTSGSGTDTQYF. As DNA, the CDR3 is TGCGCCAGCAGCCAAGCAGGGACTAGCGGGAGCGGCACAGATACGCAGTATTTT.